This TCR beta chain comes out of a study of blood T cell repertoires in COVID-19. At the level of the study: Acute-phase and convalescent COVID-19 samples originated in the United States, Italy and Spain. PBMCs, B-cell-depleted T cells, or T cells provided the cDNA or gDNA that made up the material.

Authors' analysis steps: Reference gene primer amplification gave estimated nucleated cell counts. This table comes from immunoSEQ multiplex PCR, and its TCRdb copy is limited to in-frame clones, with some not included. V and J calls and clone size are copied from that table; D and trimming were computed from the DNA. Of 150,000 to 200,000 clones in the sample, more than 75% were seen once. The CDR3 has 14 amino acids. The J segment lost 3 bases and the V segment lost 5 bases, leaving 7 bases of the junction unmatched. Per the germline V gene, CDR1 is LGHDT and CDR2 is YNNKEL (reference sequence). This sequence joins TRBV3-1 (or the pseudogene TRBV3-2) and TRBJ2-7, with 7 bases identical to TRBD1. This TCR came from a young man with acute or convalescent COVID-19. Sample: peripheral blood. Here the CDR3 reads CASSVFSGGYEQYF. DNA of the CDR3: TGTGCCAGCAGCGTTTTTTCAGGGGGCTACGAGCAGTACTTC.